This T cell receptor beta chain was observed in a study of blood T cell repertoires in COVID-19. Study summary: Acute and convalescent COVID-19 specimens originated in the United States, Italy and Spain. Nucleic acid was either cDNA or gDNA, and it came from T cells, B-cell-depleted T cells, or PBMCs.

This CDR3 is 14 amino acids long. Trimming left V 7 bases short and J 6 bases short, with 19 bases between. Per germline, CDR1 ENHRY and CDR2 SYGVKD. While infection was still active, Seattle patients were enrolled and then followed longitudinally. As handled by the study authors: From reference gene primer amplification, estimates of nucleated cell counts were derived. The method was immunoSEQ multiplex PCR; TCRdb's version includes in-frame clones alone and lacks a portion of them. D and trimming were read from the DNA, whereas the V and J calls and clone size are those reported in that table. This table holds 300,000 to 450,000 clones, about 92% found once.

The clonotype originates from a woman between 55 and 75 years old with COVID-19, enrolled during active disease. The specimen sequenced was peripheral blood. The chain combines TRBV10-3 with TRBJ2-7; D unclear. Here the CDR3 DNA reads TGTGCCATCACCGATAACTTACCCTCCGCCGAGCAGTACTTC. Its protein product is CAITDNLPSAEQYF.